The source of this TCR beta chain is a study of T cells in Graves' hyperthyroidism and ophthalmopathy. Across the study: Peripheral blood sampling occurred at initial diagnosis, before any treatment.

At least 3 on the Clinical Activity Score was recorded for ophthalmopathy patients, who also had NOSPECS grade at least 4 and duration under 3 months. The study left out patients who had uncontrolled infection, other autoimmune disease, pregnancy or lactation. Study-level findings and limits: Ophthalmopathy was told apart from stable hyperthyroidism by a 13 V-J model.

Researchers took RNA transcripts and amplified the TCR beta CDR3 regions from them. Primed by the HTBI set, a first-round RT-PCR was run on the TCR CDR3. TCRdb redid the calling of the multiplex PCR reads with MiXCR, one entry per CDR3 protein. The sample shows 550,000 to 600,000 distinct CDR3 sequences, approximately 15% of them seen only once. A word on this clonotype: Its target is not known.

The material sequenced was blood. This TCR was sampled from a woman aged 18-29 years with Graves' ophthalmopathy.

The CDR3 here is CASSPGTSPFEQYF. The CDR3 DNA is TGTGCCAGCAGCCCCGGGACTAGCCCCTTCGAGCAGTACTTC. The chain joins TRBV7-6 to TRBJ2-7; TRBD2 agrees at 9 bases. V was pared by 5 bases and J by 6 bases, with 8 bases of the junction left unmatched. The CDR3 loop spans 14 amino acids. The germline V gene encodes CDR1 SGHVS and CDR2 FNYEAQ.